The next 29 T cell receptor beta chains were all read from a single sample in a study of blood T cell repertoires in COVID-19 (dated by TCRdb to about 2020). The library was made by the immunoSEQ multiplex PCR assay. This immuneACCESS table, as held by TCRdb, lists in-frame sequences with V and J called but not all clones. Of the missing ones, under half trace to an unresolved V gene in checked studies; the others have no known cause. The sample table contains around 170,000 clones; only one count was recorded for about four fifths of them. Of the sample, under 10% falls within the top ten clones. Sample: peripheral blood. The receptors stem from a woman aged 70-85 years with COVID-19, enrolled during active disease.

The chain couples TRBV28 to TRBJ1-4; a weak D match, TRBD1 (5 bases). V lost 4 bases to trimming and J lost 5 bases, with 17 bases between them. The CDR3 contains 16 residues. Germline loops: CDR1 MDHEN, CDR2 SYDVKM. In DNA, the CDR3 is TGTGCCAGCAGTTCCCTCGGGCAGGGAAGCAATGAAAAACTGTTTTTT. Residues: CASSSLGQGSNEKLFF.

The genes are TRBV20-1 and TRBJ2-2, with D tentatively TRBD1 (5 bases). Per germline, CDR1 DFQATT and CDR2 SNEGSKA (reference sequence). The length of the CDR3 is 11 residues. V lost 7 bases, J lost 5 bases, and 8 bases lay in between. DNA for the CDR3: TGCAGTGTCGGACATACCGGGGAGCTGTTTTTT. Amino acids: CSVGHTGELFF.

The CDR3 nucleotides are TGTGCCAGCAGCTTTCTTTTGGTCGGAGGAGAGACCCAGTACTTC. This gives the protein CASSFLLVGGETQYF. The chain recombines TRBV7-9 with TRBJ2-5; D perhaps matches TRBD2 (5 bases). CDR3 length: 15 amino acids. The V end was cut by 3 bases, the J end by 4 bases, with 15 bases between. From germline, CDR1 is SEHNR and CDR2 FQNEAQ (reference sequence).

The count of this clone is one. The V gene is TRBV5-1, the J gene TRBJ2-5, with TRBD1 identical over 8 bases. Per germline, CDR1 SGHRS and CDR2 YFSETQ. Unmatched junction bases numbered 8, after V lost 7 bases and J lost 0 bases. The CDR3 runs 15 residues. Written as DNA, the CDR3 is TGCGCCAGCCGATCCTTGACAGGGGACCAAGAGACCCAGTACTTC. This sequence encodes CASRSLTGDQETQYF.

This clone appeared a few times. This CDR3 is CAISRGLDSNQPQHF. CDR3 in DNA: TGTGCCATCAGCCGCGGTTTGGACAGTAATCAGCCCCAGCATTTT. This rearrangement joins TRBV10-3 to TRBJ1-5; weak D call: TRBD1 (6 bases). The V and J ends lost 6 bases and 4 bases respectively, with 16 bases between them. Germline-derived CDR1 and CDR2 are ENHRY and SYGVKD. The CDR3 contains 15 residues.

This clone has just one count. V and J are TRBV27 and TRBJ2-3, with 10 bases aligning to TRBD1. Germline CDR1 is MNHEY and CDR2 is SMNVEV (reference sequence). The CDR3 extends over 15 amino acids. The junction had 8 bases not matched to a gene; V was cut back by 8 bases and J by 3 bases. The CDR3 sequence is CASVEGTGETDTQYF. As DNA, the CDR3 is TGTGCCAGCGTAGAAGGGACAGGGGAGACAGATACGCAGTATTTT.

This clone was picked up a small number of times. J is TRBJ2-2 and V is TRBV25-1, with D unresolved. This CDR3 has 14 amino acids. Per the germline V gene, CDR1 is MGHDK and CDR2 is SYGVNS. With 4 bases removed from V and 3 bases from J, the gap between germline ends came to 9 bases. Written as DNA, the CDR3 is TGTGCCAGCAGTGGAAAACTTTACACCGGGGAGCTGTTTTTT. Its translation is CASSGKLYTGELFF.

This sequence joins TRBV12-5 and TRBJ2-3; TRBD1 matches at 9 bases. The V and J ends lost 4 bases and 4 bases, in that order; junction bases with no gene match: 0. Germline V CDR1 and CDR2: LGHNT, FRNRAP. The CDR3 is 13 amino acids. The CDR3 region is CASGWTGADTQYF. CDR3 coding DNA: TGTGCTAGTGGTTGGACAGGGGCAGATACGCAGTATTTT.

J is TRBJ2-7 and V is TRBV11-2; 8 bases are shared with TRBD1. The CDR3 totals 13 residues. After removal of 5 bases from V and 7 bases from J, the junction contained 7 bases not matched to a gene. CDR1 and CDR2 from the germline V gene are SGHAT and FQNNGV. CDR3 region: CASSPDREGEQYF. The DNA of the CDR3 is TGTGCCAGCAGCCCGGACAGGGAAGGGGAGCAGTACTTC.

In this sample, this clone turned up a few times. The chain couples TRBV28 to TRBJ2-7; 7 positions match TRBD1. The CDR3 is made up of 18 amino acids. Germline V lookup: CDR1 MDHEN, CDR2 SYDVKM. V shed 5 bases and J 1 base; nucleotides not matched to a gene: 17. CDR3 DNA sequence: TGTGCCAGCAGTGGACGGATAAGGGGGACAGTTCCTTCCTACGAGCAGTACTTC. Translation gives CASSGRIRGTVPSYEQYF.

The gene calls are TRBV14 and TRBJ2-7; TRBD2 might be the D (5 bases). This CDR3 is 13 amino acids long. The V and J ends lost 7 bases and 5 bases respectively, with 15 bases between them. Germline-derived CDR1 and CDR2 are SGHDN and FVKESK. This chain's CDR3 is CASKSTGIHEQYF. The CDR3 nucleotides read TGTGCCAGCAAAAGTACGGGGATCCACGAGCAGTACTTC. The full variable domain, its missing parts supplied by reference TRBV14 and TRBJ2-7, is EAGVTQFPSHSVIEKGQTVTLRCDPISGHDNLYWYRRVMGKEIKFLLHFVKESKQDESGMPNNRFLAERTGGTYSTLKVQPAELEDSGVYFCASKSTGIHEQYFGPGTRLTVT.

The J gene is TRBJ2-3, the V gene TRBV29-1; 8 positions match TRBD1. CDR3 size: 14 residues. The germline CDR1 and CDR2 sequences are SQVTM and ANQGSEA. J gave up 3 bases and V 3 bases, and 5 bases lay outside the gene matches. CDR3 protein: CSVDVGQGTDTQYF. The CDR3 DNA sequence: TGCAGCGTTGACGTAGGACAGGGAACAGATACGCAGTATTTT.

The chain is built from TRBV28 and TRBJ2-1; TRBD2 might be the D (6 bases). Per the germline V gene, CDR1 is MDHEN and CDR2 is SYDVKM. CDR3 length equals 16 residues. V was cut by 4 bases and J by 3 bases, with 16 bases left in between. In DNA, the CDR3 is TGTGCCAGCAGTTCCGTGGGGCGGGATAACTACAATGAGCAGTTCTTC. Residues: CASSSVGRDNYNEQFF. The full variable domain, rest sourced from reference TRBV28 and TRBJ2-1, is DVKVTQSSRYLVKRTGEKVFLECVQDMDHENMFWYRQDPGLGLRLIYFSYDVKMKEKGDIPEGYSVSREKKERFSLILESASTNQTSMYLCASSSVGRDNYNEQFFGPGTRLTVL.

This sequence joins TRBV29-1 and TRBJ2-3; TRBD1 is a possible D gene (5 bases). Germline V gives CDR1 SQVTM, CDR2 ANQGSEA. The CDR3 is 13 residues long. V shed 8 bases and J shed 4 bases, with 16 bases lying between them. CDR3 amino acids: CSLHQGFPDTQYF. The CDR3 DNA sequence: TGCAGCCTTCATCAGGGTTTCCCAGATACGCAGTATTTT.

In the case of this clone: This sample includes further DNA sequences coding for the same CDR3. The V and J genes are TRBV18 and TRBJ2-7; 8 bases align to TRBD1. CDR1 and CDR2 from the germline V gene are KGHSH and LQKENI. The CDR3 is 14 amino acids. With V trimmed by 3 bases and J by 0 bases, 1 base remained unmatched. CDR3 sequence: CASSPGTGSYEQYF. DNA for the CDR3: TGTGCCAGCTCACCCGGGACAGGCTCCTACGAGCAGTACTTC.

For this clone: The same CDR3 can be traced to other DNA sequences in this sample. This chain links TRBV7-2 with TRBJ1-6; possibly TRBD1 for D (5 bases). The CDR3 consists of 15 residues. V shed 1 base and J shed 8 bases, with 12 bases lying between them. Per germline, CDR1 SGHTA and CDR2 FQGNSA. DNA of the CDR3: TGTGCCAGCAGCTTAGTCGGGCAGGGTGATTCACCCCTCCACTTT. Encoded protein: CASSLVGQGDSPLHF.

CDR3 region: CASSQPDSPSANEKLFF. The CDR3 coding sequence is TGTGCCAGCAGCCAACCTGACAGTCCCTCGGCGAATGAAAAACTGTTTTTT. This chain joins TRBV3-1 (or the pseudogene TRBV3-2) and TRBJ1-4, with a possible D match to TRBD1 (5 bases). V lost 2 bases to trimming and J lost 5 bases, with 18 bases between them. Germline-derived CDR1 and CDR2 are LGHDT and YNNKEL (reference sequence). This CDR3 is 17 amino acids long.

V usage is TRBV12-3 or TRBV12-4 and J usage is TRBJ1-2, with TRBD1 identical over 7 bases. CDR3 size: 12 residues. J gave up 5 bases and V 11 bases, and 8 bases lay outside the gene matches. CDR3 in amino acids: CAVGQEAYGYTF. In DNA form, the CDR3 reads TGTGCCGTAGGACAGGAGGCTTATGGCTACACCTTC.

V and J are TRBV6-5 and TRBJ2-7, with 8 positions matching TRBD1. J lost 1 base, V lost 7 bases, and 6 bases had no gene match. This CDR3 is built from 14 residues. Germline CDR1 reads MNHEY; CDR2 reads SVGAGI. CDR3 protein: CASNPDRASYEQYF. DNA of the CDR3: TGTGCCAGCAATCCGGACAGGGCATCCTACGAGCAGTACTTC.

The chain has TRBV30 and TRBJ1-1; unclear D gene. Trimming took 6 bases from V and 3 from J, leaving 8 bases between them. Germline V lookup: CDR1 GTSNPN, CDR2 SVGIG (reference sequence). This CDR3 has 11 residues. CDR3 nucleotides: TGTGCCTGCGCCCCGGACACTGAAGCTTTCTTT. It codes for CACAPDTEAFF.

V gene TRBV11-2 combines with J gene TRBJ2-3, with TRBD2 matching 8 bases. J was trimmed by 6 bases and V by 5 bases; bases with no gene match: 13. This CDR3 is 16 amino acids long. CDR1 and CDR2 (germline): SGHAT, FQNNGV. Here the CDR3 reads CASSQRGASGPDTQYF. Here the CDR3 DNA reads TGTGCCAGCAGCCAGAGGGGGGCTAGCGGGCCGGATACGCAGTATTTT.

The V call is TRBV9, the J call TRBJ2-5; possibly TRBD1 for D (6 bases). The length of the CDR3 is 14 residues. The germline V gene encodes CDR1 SGDLS and CDR2 YYNGEE. V lost 2 bases to trimming and J lost 4 bases, with 12 bases between them. The CDR3 here is CASSVSGALETQYF. CDR3 in DNA: TGTGCCAGCAGCGTGTCAGGGGCTTTAGAGACCCAGTACTTC.

V gene TRBV12-3 or TRBV12-4 combines with J gene TRBJ1-2; no clear D gene. Trimming took off 5 bases at V and 5 bases at J, with 9 bases between the two ends. CDR3 length: 12 residues. The CDR3 spells CASSMGVYGYTF. CDR3 coding DNA: TGTGCCAGCAGTATGGGAGTATATGGCTACACCTTC.

The chain joins TRBV7-3 to TRBJ1-2, with D hard to call. From germline, CDR1 is SGHTA and CDR2 FQGTGA. Trimming removed 2 bases from V and 5 bases from J, with 9 bases in between. The CDR3 has 13 residues. CDR3 sequence reads: CASSLEGRYGYTF. The CDR3 DNA is TGTGCCAGCAGCTTAGAAGGGAGGTATGGCTACACCTTC. The whole variable domain, remainder taken from reference TRBV7-3 and TRBJ1-2, is GAGVSQTPSNKVTEKGKYVELRCDPISGHTALYWYRQSLGQGPEFLIYFQGTGAADDSGLPNDRFFAVRPEGSVSTLKIQRTERGDSAVYLCASSLEGRYGYTFGSGTRLTVV.

The chain recombines TRBV7-2 with TRBJ1-3; the D gene is possibly TRBD1 (5 bases). V dropped 0 bases and J dropped 9 bases, with 15 bases sitting between them. Germline loops: CDR1 SGHTA, CDR2 FQGNSA. The CDR3 is 15 amino acids. The CDR3, as DNA: TGTGCCAGCAGCTTAGCCGGGGGGAATCCGACCACCATATATTTT. It encodes CASSLAGGNPTTIYF.

About this clone: This sample includes further DNA sequences coding for the same CDR3. The V and J genes are TRBV28 and TRBJ1-6; tentative D call: TRBD1 (6 bases). V lost 9 bases, J lost 4 bases, and 10 bases lay in between. The CDR3 loop spans 13 amino acids. Germline assignment: CDR1 MDHEN and CDR2 SYDVKM. The CDR3 reads CASQGSYNSPLHF. CDR3 sequence (DNA): TGTGCCAGTCAGGGGAGTTATAATTCACCCCTCCACTTT.

V gene TRBV3-1 (or the pseudogene TRBV3-2) combines with J gene TRBJ2-5; D may be TRBD2 (6 bases). This CDR3 has 16 residues. Trimming removed 4 bases at V and 2 bases at J, with 17 bases between. Per germline, CDR1 LGHDT and CDR2 YNNKEL (reference sequence). CDR3 region: CASSLFGLPIQETQYF. Here the CDR3 DNA reads TGTGCCAGCAGCCTTTTTGGACTACCCATTCAAGAGACCCAGTACTTC.

This chain links TRBV7-2 with TRBJ1-2, with a weak D call TRBD1 (5 bases). The germline gives CDR1 SGHTA, CDR2 FQGNSA. This CDR3 contains 13 residues. Trimming cost V 3 bases and J 8 bases, with 13 bases left between them. The CDR3 region has the DNA TGTGCCAGCAGCTTCGACAGACCCAGGGGCTACACCTTC. This codes for CASSFDRPRGYTF.

The chain recombines TRBV27 with TRBJ2-1; D is undetermined. The CDR3 spans 10 residues. CDR1 is MNHEY, CDR2 SMNVEV, per germline (reference sequence). Trimming took 8 bases from V and 7 from J, leaving 6 bases between them. This chain's CDR3 is CASGLNEQFF. The DNA for the CDR3 is TGTGCCAGCGGCCTGAATGAGCAGTTCTTC.